This T cell receptor beta chain was identified during a study of blood T cell repertoires in COVID-19. Study-wide context: The United States, Italy and Spain supplied acute and convalescent COVID-19 samples. PBMCs, B-cell-depleted T cells, or T cells were the source of the cDNA or gDNA that made up the material.

Germline V gives CDR1 SQVTM, CDR2 ANQGSEA. J was trimmed by 3 bases and V by 6 bases; bases with no gene match: 10. This CDR3 has 14 residues. Per the original data handling: Reference gene primer amplification gave nucleated cell count estimates. Profiled with immunoSEQ multiplex PCR; TCRdb holds only in-frame clones, not every one. V, J and clone size reflect that table, while D and trimming were determined from the DNA. The table has 130,000 or so clones, around 83% seen once. The chain has TRBV29-1 and TRBJ1-2; 7 bases are a match to TRBD1. The origin of this receptor is a man older than 75 with active or convalescent COVID-19. Input material: peripheral blood. In DNA form, the CDR3 reads TGCAGCGTCGACACACAGGGGAAGGACTATGGCTACACCTTC. Translation: CSVDTQGKDYGYTF.